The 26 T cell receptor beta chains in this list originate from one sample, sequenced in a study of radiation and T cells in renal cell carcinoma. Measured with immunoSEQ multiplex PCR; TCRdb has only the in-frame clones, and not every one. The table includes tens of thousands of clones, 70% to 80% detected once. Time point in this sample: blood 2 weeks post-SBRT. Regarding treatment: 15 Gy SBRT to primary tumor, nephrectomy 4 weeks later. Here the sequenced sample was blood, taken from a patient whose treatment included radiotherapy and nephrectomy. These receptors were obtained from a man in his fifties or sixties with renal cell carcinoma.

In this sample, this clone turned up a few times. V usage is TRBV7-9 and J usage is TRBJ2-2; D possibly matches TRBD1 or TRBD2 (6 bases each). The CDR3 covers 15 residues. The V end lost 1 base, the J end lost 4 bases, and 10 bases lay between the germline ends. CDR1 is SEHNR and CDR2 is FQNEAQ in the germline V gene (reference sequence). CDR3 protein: CASSLGTAGTGELFF. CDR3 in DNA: TGTGCCAGCAGCTTAGGGACAGCGGGCACCGGGGAGCTGTTTTTT.

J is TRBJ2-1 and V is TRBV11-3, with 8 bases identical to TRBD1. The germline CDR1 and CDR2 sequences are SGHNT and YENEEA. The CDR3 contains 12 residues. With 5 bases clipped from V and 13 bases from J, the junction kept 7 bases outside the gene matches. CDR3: CASSTTGAGQFF. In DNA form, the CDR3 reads TGTGCCAGCAGCACGACAGGGGCGGGCCAGTTCTTC.

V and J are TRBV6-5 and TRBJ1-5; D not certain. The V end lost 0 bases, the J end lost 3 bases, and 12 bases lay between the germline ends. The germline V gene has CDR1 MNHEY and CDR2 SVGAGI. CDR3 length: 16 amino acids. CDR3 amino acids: CASSYSIVSPNQPQHF. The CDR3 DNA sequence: TGTGCCAGCAGTTACTCGATCGTCAGTCCCAATCAGCCCCAGCATTTT.

The CDR3 DNA reads TGTGCCAGCTCGTCCTCCGAAGGTCTGGGACCCCTCCACTTT. Translated: CASSSSEGLGPLHF. The chain has TRBV18 and TRBJ1-6; D is unresolved. CDR1 KGHSH and CDR2 LQKENI come from the germline V gene. V was clipped by 6 bases and J by 12 bases, with 18 bases between them. This CDR3 comprises 14 residues.

As DNA, the CDR3 is TGTGCCAGCTCCCCGGGACAGGCTGGGTTCTCTGGAAACACCATATATTTT. Amino acid sequence: CASSPGQAGFSGNTIYF. V gene TRBV18 combines with J gene TRBJ1-3; 8 positions match TRBD1. The CDR3 is 17 amino acids. The junction had 10 bases not matched to a gene; V was cut back by 6 bases and J by 0 bases. Germline V lookup: CDR1 KGHSH, CDR2 LQKENI. The full variable domain, with the rest looked up from reference TRBV18 and TRBJ1-3, is NAGVMQNPRHLVRRRGQEARLRCSPMKGHSHVYWYRQLPEEGLKFMVYLQKENIIDESGMPKERFSAEFPKEGPSILRIQQVVRGDSAAYFCASSPGQAGFSGNTIYFGEGSWLTVV.

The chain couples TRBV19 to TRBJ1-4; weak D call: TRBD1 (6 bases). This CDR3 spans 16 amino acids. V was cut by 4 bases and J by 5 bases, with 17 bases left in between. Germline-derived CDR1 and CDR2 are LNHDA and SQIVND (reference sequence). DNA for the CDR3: TGTGCCAGTAGTACCGGGGGGGCCCCGGGGAATGAAAAACTGTTTTTT. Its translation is CASSTGGAPGNEKLFF. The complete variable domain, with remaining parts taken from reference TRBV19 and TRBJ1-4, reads DGGITQSPKYLFRKEGQNVTLSCEQNLNHDAMYWYRQDPGQGLRLIYYSQIVNDFQKGDIAEGYSVSREKKESFPLTVTSAQKNPTAFYLCASSTGGAPGNEKLFFGSGTQLSVL.

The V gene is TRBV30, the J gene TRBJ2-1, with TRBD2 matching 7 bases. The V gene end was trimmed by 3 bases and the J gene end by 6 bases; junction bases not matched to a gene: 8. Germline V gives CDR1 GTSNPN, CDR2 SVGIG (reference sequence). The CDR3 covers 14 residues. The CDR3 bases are TGTGCCTGGAGCGCCGGGACTACCATCAATGAGCAGTTCTTC. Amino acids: CAWSAGTTINEQFF.

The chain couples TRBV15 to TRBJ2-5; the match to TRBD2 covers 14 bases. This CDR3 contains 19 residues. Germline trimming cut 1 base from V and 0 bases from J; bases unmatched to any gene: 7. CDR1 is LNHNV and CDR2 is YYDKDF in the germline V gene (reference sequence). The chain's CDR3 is CATSRVSGLAGVNQETQYF. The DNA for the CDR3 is TGTGCCACCAGCAGAGTTTCGGGACTAGCGGGAGTTAACCAAGAGACCCAGTACTTC.

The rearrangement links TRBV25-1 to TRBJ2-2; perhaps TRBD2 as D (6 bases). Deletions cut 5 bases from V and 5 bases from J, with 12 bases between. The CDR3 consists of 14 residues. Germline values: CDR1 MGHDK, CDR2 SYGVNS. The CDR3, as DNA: TGTGCCAGCAGTATCCGCGGGGTAACCGGGGAGCTGTTTTTT. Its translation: CASSIRGVTGELFF.

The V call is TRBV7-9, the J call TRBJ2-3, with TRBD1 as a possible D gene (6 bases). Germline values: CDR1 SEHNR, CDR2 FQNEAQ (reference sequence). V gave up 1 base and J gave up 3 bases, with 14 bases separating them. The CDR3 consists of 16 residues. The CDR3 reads CASSLGAGVVTDTQYF. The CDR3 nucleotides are TGTGCCAGCAGCTTAGGAGCAGGGGTTGTTACAGATACGCAGTATTTT.

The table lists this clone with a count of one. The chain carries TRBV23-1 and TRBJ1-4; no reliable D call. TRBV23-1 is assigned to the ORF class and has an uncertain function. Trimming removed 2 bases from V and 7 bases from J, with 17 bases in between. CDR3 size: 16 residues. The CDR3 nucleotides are TGCGCCAGCAGTCAAAAGGCCGGTGGTTCGGGTGAAAAACTGTTTTTT. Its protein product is CASSQKAGGSGEKLFF.

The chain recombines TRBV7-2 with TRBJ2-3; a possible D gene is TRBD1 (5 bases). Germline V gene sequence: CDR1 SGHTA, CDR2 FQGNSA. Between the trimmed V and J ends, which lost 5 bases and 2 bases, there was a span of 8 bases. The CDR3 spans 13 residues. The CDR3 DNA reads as TGTGCCAGCAGCCAGACAGTCACAGATACGCAGTATTTT. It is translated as CASSQTVTDTQYF.

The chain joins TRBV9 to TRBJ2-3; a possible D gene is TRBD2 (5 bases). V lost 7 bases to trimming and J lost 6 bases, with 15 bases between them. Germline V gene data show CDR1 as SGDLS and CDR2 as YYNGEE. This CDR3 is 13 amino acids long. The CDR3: CASRRTGEDTQYF. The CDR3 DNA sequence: TGTGCCAGCCGACGCACCGGGGAGGATACGCAGTATTTT.

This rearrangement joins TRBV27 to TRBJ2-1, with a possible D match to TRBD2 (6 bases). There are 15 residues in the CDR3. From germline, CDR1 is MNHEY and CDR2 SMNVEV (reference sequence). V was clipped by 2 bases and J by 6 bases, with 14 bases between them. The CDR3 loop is CASSLRDWEANEQFF. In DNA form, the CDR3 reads TGTGCCAGCAGTTTAAGGGACTGGGAGGCCAATGAGCAGTTCTTC.

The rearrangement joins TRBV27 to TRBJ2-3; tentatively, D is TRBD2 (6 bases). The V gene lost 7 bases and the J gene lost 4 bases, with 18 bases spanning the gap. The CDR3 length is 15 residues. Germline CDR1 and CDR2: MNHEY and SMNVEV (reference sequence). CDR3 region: CASMPGRAIADTQYF. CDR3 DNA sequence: TGTGCCAGCATGCCCGGGAGAGCGATCGCAGATACGCAGTATTTT.

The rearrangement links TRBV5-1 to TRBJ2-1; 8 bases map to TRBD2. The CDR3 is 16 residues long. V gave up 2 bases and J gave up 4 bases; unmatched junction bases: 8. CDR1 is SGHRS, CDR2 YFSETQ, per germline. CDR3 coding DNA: TGCGCCAGCAGCTTAACCCTAGCGGGCCGGTACAATGAGCAGTTCTTC. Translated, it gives CASSLTLAGRYNEQFF.

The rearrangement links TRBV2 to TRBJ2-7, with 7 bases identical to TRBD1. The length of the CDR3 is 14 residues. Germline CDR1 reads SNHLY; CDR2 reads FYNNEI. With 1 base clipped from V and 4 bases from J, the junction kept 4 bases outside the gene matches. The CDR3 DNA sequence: TGTGCCAGCAGTGAAGAGGGACAGATATACGAGCAGTACTTC. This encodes CASSEEGQIYEQYF.

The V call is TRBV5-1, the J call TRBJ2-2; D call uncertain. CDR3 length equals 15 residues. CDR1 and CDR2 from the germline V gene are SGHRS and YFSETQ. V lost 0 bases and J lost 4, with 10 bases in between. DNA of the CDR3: TGCGCCAGCAGCTTGGATGGCCTGGGCACCGGGGAGCTGTTTTTT. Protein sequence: CASSLDGLGTGELFF.

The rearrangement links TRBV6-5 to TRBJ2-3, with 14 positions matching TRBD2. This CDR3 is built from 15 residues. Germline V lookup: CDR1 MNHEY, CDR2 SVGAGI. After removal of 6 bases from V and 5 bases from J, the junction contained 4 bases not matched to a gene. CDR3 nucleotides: TGTGCCAGCAGAAGACTAGCGGGGGGGCTAGATACGCAGTATTTT. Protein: CASRRLAGGLDTQYF.

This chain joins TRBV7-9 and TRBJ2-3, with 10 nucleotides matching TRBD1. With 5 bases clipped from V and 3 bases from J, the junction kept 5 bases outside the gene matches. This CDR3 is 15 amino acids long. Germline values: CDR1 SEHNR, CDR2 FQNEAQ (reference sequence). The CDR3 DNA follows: TGTGCCAGCAGCCGGACAGGGGGAGAGACAGATACGCAGTATTTT. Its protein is CASSRTGGETDTQYF.

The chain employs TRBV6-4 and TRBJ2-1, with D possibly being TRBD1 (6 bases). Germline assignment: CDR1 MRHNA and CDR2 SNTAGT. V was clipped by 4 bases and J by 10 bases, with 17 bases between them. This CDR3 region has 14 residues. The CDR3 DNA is TGTGCCAGCAGTGCGCAAACAGGGCCCACCGAGCAGTTCTTC. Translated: CASSAQTGPTEQFF.

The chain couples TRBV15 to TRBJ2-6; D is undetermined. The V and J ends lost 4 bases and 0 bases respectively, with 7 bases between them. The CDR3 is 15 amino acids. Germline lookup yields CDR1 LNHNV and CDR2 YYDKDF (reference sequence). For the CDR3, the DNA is TGTGCCACCAGCACCCATAGCTCTGGGGCCAACGTCCTGACTTTC. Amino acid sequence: CATSTHSSGANVLTF.

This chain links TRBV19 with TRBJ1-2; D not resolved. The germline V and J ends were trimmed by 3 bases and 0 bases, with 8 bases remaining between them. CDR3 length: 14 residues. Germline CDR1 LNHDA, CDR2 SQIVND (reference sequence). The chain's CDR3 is CASSIGAANYGYTF. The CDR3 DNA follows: TGTGCCAGTAGTATCGGAGCGGCTAACTATGGCTACACCTTC.

The DNA of the CDR3 is TGTGCCAGCAGTGAGTCATGGATTTATGATAACTATGGCTACACCTTC. This sequence encodes CASSESWIYDNYGYTF. This chain uses TRBV6-1 with TRBJ1-2, with D unresolved. V lost 3 bases and J lost 1, with 15 bases in between. CDR3 size: 16 residues. Germline CDR1 and CDR2: MNHNS and SASEGT.

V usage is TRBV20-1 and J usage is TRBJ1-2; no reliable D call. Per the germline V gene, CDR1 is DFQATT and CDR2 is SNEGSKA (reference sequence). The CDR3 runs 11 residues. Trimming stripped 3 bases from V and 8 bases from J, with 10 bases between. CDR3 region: CSARISRGYTF. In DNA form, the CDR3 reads TGCAGTGCTAGGATATCACGGGGCTACACCTTC.

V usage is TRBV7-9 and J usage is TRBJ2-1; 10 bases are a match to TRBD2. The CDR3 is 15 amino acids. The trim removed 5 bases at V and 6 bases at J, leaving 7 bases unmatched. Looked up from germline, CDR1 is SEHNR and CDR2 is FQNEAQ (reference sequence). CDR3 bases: TGTGCCAGCAGCCTCGGGACTAGCGAGTTCAATGAGCAGTTCTTC. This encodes CASSLGTSEFNEQFF.